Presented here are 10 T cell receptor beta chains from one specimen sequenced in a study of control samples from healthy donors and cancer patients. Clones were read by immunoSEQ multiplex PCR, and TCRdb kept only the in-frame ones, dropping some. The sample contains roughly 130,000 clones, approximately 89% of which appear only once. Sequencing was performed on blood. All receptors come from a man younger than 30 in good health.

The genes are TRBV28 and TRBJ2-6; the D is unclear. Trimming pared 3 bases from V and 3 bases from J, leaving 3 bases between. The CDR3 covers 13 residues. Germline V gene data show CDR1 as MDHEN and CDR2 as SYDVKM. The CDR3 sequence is CASSFYGANVLTF. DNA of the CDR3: TGTGCCAGCAGTTTCTATGGGGCCAACGTCCTGACTTTC.

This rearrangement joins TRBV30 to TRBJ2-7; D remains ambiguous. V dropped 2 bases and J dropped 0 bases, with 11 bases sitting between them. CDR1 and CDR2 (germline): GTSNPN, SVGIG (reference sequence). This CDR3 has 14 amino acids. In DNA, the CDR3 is TGTGCCTGGAGTCCGACGCCCAGCTCCTACGAGCAGTACTTC. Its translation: CAWSPTPSSYEQYF.

CDR3 amino acids: CASRVQGESYEQYF. DNA for the CDR3: TGTGCCAGCAGGGTACAGGGAGAGTCCTACGAGCAGTACTTC. J is TRBJ2-7 and V is TRBV6-5, with a tentative D call TRBD1 (6 bases). Trimming pared 6 bases from V and 1 base from J, leaving 13 bases between. The germline V gene has CDR1 MNHEY and CDR2 SVGAGI. CDR3 length: 14 amino acids.

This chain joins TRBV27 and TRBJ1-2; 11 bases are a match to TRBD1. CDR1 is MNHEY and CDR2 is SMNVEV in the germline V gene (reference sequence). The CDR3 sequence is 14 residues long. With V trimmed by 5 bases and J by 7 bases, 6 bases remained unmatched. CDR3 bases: TGTGCCAGCAGTGGGCGGACAGGGGGCGGTGGCTACACCTTC. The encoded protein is CASSGRTGGGGYTF.

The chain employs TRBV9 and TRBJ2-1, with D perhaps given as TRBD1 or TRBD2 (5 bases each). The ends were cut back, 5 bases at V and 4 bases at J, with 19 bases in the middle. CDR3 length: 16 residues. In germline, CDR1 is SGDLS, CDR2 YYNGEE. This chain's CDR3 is CASSGGPDLDYNEQFF. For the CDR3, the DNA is TGTGCCAGCAGTGGGGGACCGGACCTGGATTACAATGAGCAGTTCTTC.

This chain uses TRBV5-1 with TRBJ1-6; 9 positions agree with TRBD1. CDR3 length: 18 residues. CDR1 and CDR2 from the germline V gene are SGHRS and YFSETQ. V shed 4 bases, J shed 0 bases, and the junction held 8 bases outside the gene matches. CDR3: CASSPGQGPSSYNSPLHF. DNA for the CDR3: TGCGCCAGCAGCCCTGGACAGGGGCCAAGCTCCTATAATTCACCCCTCCACTTT.

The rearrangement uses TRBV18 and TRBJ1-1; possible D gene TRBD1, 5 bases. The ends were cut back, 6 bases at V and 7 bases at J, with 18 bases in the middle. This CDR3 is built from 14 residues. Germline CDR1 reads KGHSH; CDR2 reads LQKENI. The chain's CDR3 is CASSVEGRVGEAFF. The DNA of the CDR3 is TGTGCCAGCTCCGTGGAGGGGAGGGTCGGTGAAGCTTTCTTT.

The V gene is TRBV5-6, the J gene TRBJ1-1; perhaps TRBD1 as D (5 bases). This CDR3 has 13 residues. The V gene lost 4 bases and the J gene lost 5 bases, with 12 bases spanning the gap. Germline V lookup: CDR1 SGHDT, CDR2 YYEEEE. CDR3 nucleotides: TGTGCCAGCAGCCCCCCCTCAGGGACTGAAGCTTTCTTT. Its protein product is CASSPPSGTEAFF.

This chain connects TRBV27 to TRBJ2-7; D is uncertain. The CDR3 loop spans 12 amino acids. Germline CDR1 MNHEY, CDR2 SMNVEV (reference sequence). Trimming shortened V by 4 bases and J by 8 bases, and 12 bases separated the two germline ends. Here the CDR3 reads CASSSRMDKQYF. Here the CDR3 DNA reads TGTGCCAGCAGTTCTCGGATGGATAAGCAGTACTTC.

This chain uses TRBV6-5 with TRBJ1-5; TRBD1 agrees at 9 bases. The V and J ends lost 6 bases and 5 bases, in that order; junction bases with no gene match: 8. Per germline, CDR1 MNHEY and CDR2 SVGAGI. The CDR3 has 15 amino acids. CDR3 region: CASRTTGGRDQPQHF. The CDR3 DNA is TGTGCCAGCAGGACAACAGGGGGCAGAGATCAGCCCCAGCATTTT.